These T cell receptor beta chains were read from a single sample in a study of T-cell reconstitution after alpha-beta-depleted transplantation in children. TCRdb analysed the PCR reads with MiXCR anew, one entry per CDR3 protein. In the table there are 200,000 or so distinct CDR3 sequences, roughly 6.3% of which are singletons. The sample here was PBMCs, taken before TCRalphabeta/CD19-depleted stem cell transplant. Receptors were obtained from a girl under three years old with combined immunodeficiency, due to receive a stem cell transplant. Both conserved end residues are trimmed from each CDR3. Each record gives: CDR3 length, V gene, CDR3 protein.

17	TRBV29-1	SACPEGYRAGGHTDTQY
15	TRBV7-2	ASSLHGRLVYSYEQY
13	TRBV5-5	ASSLRGVSTDTQY
11	TRBV12-3/TRBV12-4	ASRRAGGDTQY
13	TRBV29-1	SGETAWVAEDTQY
11	TRBV12-3/TRBV12-4	ASSANRGLGQH
12	TRBV5-6	ARSLGTAFYEQY
10	TRBV29-1	SGADLVYEQY
13	TRBV12-3/TRBV12-4	ASSYAGSLYNEQF
11	TRBV29-1	SVESGGGETQY
12	TRBV29-1	SVDAGGRTGELF
12	TRBV6-5	ASSLARDYNEQF
11	TRBV7-6	ASSLRLFNEQF
10	TRBV6-6	ASSYSSGYDT
12	TRBV15	ATSRDRAYNEQF
13	TRBV7-2	ASSLGGTTNEKLF
13	TRBV7-2	ASSLVTGINYGYT
12	TRBV6-5	ASSPQRVQDTQY
13	TRBV21-1	ASSKGGQGNQPQH
12	TRBV4-2	ASSSSGWNNEQF
11	TRBV29-1	SVDNGVNTEAF
11	TRBV18	ASSPQADYEQY
12	TRBV4-1	ASSQVGEGNEQY